The next 23 T cell receptor beta chains were all read from a single sample in a study of T cell changes during pregnancy in multiple sclerosis. The assay was immunoSEQ multiplex PCR, and TCRdb's table has in-frame clones only and misses some. This table has 65,000 to 90,000 clones, approximately 92% appearing once. The material sequenced was peripheral blood, taken in the third trimester of pregnancy. These receptors were obtained from a female donor in good health, enrolled as a control in a pregnancy study.

The chain employs TRBV5-4 and TRBJ1-6; D is perhaps TRBD1 (5 bases). The CDR3 contains 16 residues. Germline V lookup: CDR1 SGHNT, CDR2 YYREEE (reference sequence). V was pared by 3 bases and J by 6 bases, with 16 bases between. For the CDR3, the DNA is TGTGCCAGCAGCTCGGGACTGCCAATGGGTAATTCACCCCTCCACTTT. It translates to CASSSGLPMGNSPLHF.

This CDR3 reads CASTTLAGTGRTYEQYF. Here the CDR3 DNA reads TGTGCCAGCACAACCCTGGCTGGGACAGGAAGGACCTACGAGCAGTACTTC. The J gene is TRBJ2-7, the V gene TRBV27; 8 nucleotides agree with TRBD1. Germline V gives CDR1 MNHEY, CDR2 SMNVEV (reference sequence). This CDR3 contains 17 residues. The J segment lost 2 bases and the V segment lost 7 bases, leaving 16 bases of the junction unmatched.

This clone was detected a few times. V is TRBV2 and J is TRBJ1-6, with TRBD1 matching over 7 bases. CDR1 is SNHLY and CDR2 is FYNNEI in the germline V gene. The junction had 13 bases not matched to a gene; V was cut back by 7 bases and J by 4 bases. The CDR3 is 17 residues long. The CDR3 DNA is TGTGCCAGCAATCAACAGGGGCCGGGAGATTATAATTCACCCCTCCACTTT. It codes for CASNQQGPGDYNSPLHF.

This chain links TRBV4-1 with TRBJ2-7; TRBD1 agrees at 10 bases. The CDR3 contains 14 residues. Germline V gives CDR1 MGHRA, CDR2 YSYEKL. After removal of 4 bases from V and 5 bases from J, the junction contained 5 bases not matched to a gene. CDR3 sequence: CASSPRDRGNEQYF. The CDR3, as DNA: TGCGCCAGCAGCCCCCGGGACAGGGGCAACGAGCAGTACTTC.

A few counts support this clone. The rearrangement links TRBV2 to TRBJ1-1, with no clear D. The CDR3 runs to 12 residues. Deletions cut 7 bases from V and 5 bases from J, with 11 bases between. CDR1 and CDR2 from the germline V gene are SNHLY and FYNNEI. CDR3 loop: CASMGESTEAFF. The CDR3 DNA sequence: TGTGCCAGCATGGGAGAGTCGACTGAAGCTTTCTTT. The full variable domain, with the rest looked up from reference TRBV2 and TRBJ1-1, is EPEVTQTPSHQVTQMGQEVILRCVPISNHLYFYWYRQILGQKVEFLVSFYNNEISEKSEIFDDQFSVERPDGSNFTLKIRSTKLEDSAMYFCASMGESTEAFFGQGTRLTVV.

The chain joins TRBV18 to TRBJ1-6; D is uncertain. V dropped 2 bases and J dropped 2 bases, with 7 bases sitting between them. The CDR3 is 15 residues long. In germline, CDR1 is KGHSH, CDR2 LQKENI. CDR3 coding DNA: TGTGCCAGCTCACCATCGGGAGCCTATAATTCACCCCTCCACTTT. As protein: CASSPSGAYNSPLHF.

The CDR3 DNA sequence: TGCGCCAGCAGCCGAACCTGGGGCGGGGGGGACGAGCAGTACTTC. Amino acids: CASSRTWGGGDEQYF. The J gene is TRBJ2-7, the V gene TRBV4-3, with 9 bases fitting TRBD2. The CDR3 covers 15 residues. The junction had 9 bases not matched to a gene; V was cut back by 4 bases and J by 5 bases. CDR1 is LGHNA and CDR2 is YSLEER in the germline V gene.

The chain employs TRBV13 and TRBJ1-1; 9 bases line up with TRBD1. CDR1 is PRHDT, CDR2 FYEKMQ, per germline (reference sequence). With 3 bases clipped from V and 4 bases from J, the junction kept 3 bases outside the gene matches. This CDR3 contains 14 residues. The CDR3 bases are TGTGCCAGCAGCTTGGGACAGGGCAGCACTGAAGCTTTCTTT. Protein product: CASSLGQGSTEAFF.

The chain links TRBV5-1 to TRBJ2-1, with D perhaps matching TRBD1 (5 bases). V was cut by 0 bases and J by 16 bases, with 14 bases left in between. Germline loops: CDR1 SGHRS, CDR2 YFSETQ. The CDR3 loop spans 12 amino acids. The chain's CDR3 is CASSLANQGFFF. CDR3 DNA sequence: TGCGCCAGCAGCTTGGCCAACCAGGGTTTTTTCTTC.

J is TRBJ2-4 and V is TRBV18; 9 nucleotides align to TRBD1. The ends lost 1 base at V and 9 bases at J; junction bases unmatched: 4. The CDR3 loop spans 14 amino acids. In germline, CDR1 is KGHSH, CDR2 LQKENI. This CDR3 is CASSPRQGDIIQYF. CDR3 bases: TGTGCCAGCTCACCACGACAGGGGGATATCATTCAGTACTTC.

This CDR3 reads CATSTASGGPYEQYF. As DNA, the CDR3 is TGTGCCACCAGCACAGCTAGCGGGGGACCTTACGAGCAGTACTTC. The chain links TRBV15 to TRBJ2-7; TRBD2 matches 10 bases. V dropped 4 bases and J dropped 4; count of bases not matched to a gene: 7. CDR1 and CDR2 from the germline V gene are LNHNV and YYDKDF (reference sequence). This CDR3 is 15 amino acids long. Combining the CDR3 with reference TRBV15 and TRBJ2-7 gives the whole variable domain DAMVIQNPRYQVTQFGKPVTLSCSQTLNHNVMYWYQQKSSQAPKLLFHYYDKDFNNEADTPDNFQSRRPNTSFCFLDIRSPGLGDTAMYLCATSTASGGPYEQYFGPGTRLTVT.

The V and J genes are TRBV6-1 and TRBJ2-7; TRBD1 might be the D (5 bases). Germline CDR1 reads MNHNS; CDR2 reads SASEGT. The CDR3 sequence is 14 residues long. With 6 bases removed from V and 1 base from J, the gap between germline ends came to 13 bases. The CDR3 protein is CASRRTRASYEQYF. As DNA, the CDR3 is TGTGCCAGCAGAAGGACACGGGCGTCCTACGAGCAGTACTTC.

This chain joins TRBV2 and TRBJ2-3; 9 bases match TRBD2. Germline V gene lookup returns CDR1 SNHLY and CDR2 FYNNEI. Trimming removed 4 bases from V and 3 bases from J; junction bases left unmatched: 5. This CDR3 has 15 amino acids. The CDR3 spells CASSVERGATDTQYF. DNA for the CDR3: TGTGCCAGCAGTGTAGAGCGGGGGGCGACAGATACGCAGTATTTT.

The V call is TRBV28, the J call TRBJ1-5, with D hard to call. Between the trimmed V and J ends, which lost 6 bases and 5 bases, there was a span of 11 bases. The germline gives CDR1 MDHEN, CDR2 SYDVKM. CDR3 length: 13 residues. CDR3 sequence: CASSLPRDQPQHF. The CDR3, as DNA: TGTGCCAGCAGCCTCCCCCGTGATCAGCCCCAGCATTTT. Looking up the rest from reference TRBV28 and TRBJ1-5 gives the full variable domain: DVKVTQSSRYLVKRTGEKVFLECVQDMDHENMFWYRQDPGLGLRLIYFSYDVKMKEKGDIPEGYSVSREKKERFSLILESASTNQTSMYLCASSLPRDQPQHFGDGTRLSIL.

The chain joins TRBV6-1 to TRBJ2-2, with 8 bases identical to TRBD1. This CDR3 has 13 residues. With V trimmed by 11 bases and J by 5 bases, 7 bases remained unmatched. Germline V gives CDR1 MNHNS, CDR2 SASEGT. The DNA for the CDR3 is TGTGCCGCGAGGACAGGGCGGACCGGGGAGCTGTTTTTT. This codes for CAARTGRTGELFF.

V usage is TRBV4-3 and J usage is TRBJ2-1; the match to TRBD2 covers 10 bases. Per the germline V gene, CDR1 is LGHNA and CDR2 is YSLEER. J gave up 6 bases and V 4 bases, and 9 bases lay outside the gene matches. The length of the CDR3 is 16 residues. CDR3 DNA: TGCGCCAGCAGCCGAACCCTAGCGGGAGAGGGCAATGAGCAGTTCTTC. Amino acids: CASSRTLAGEGNEQFF.

J is TRBJ1-1 and V is TRBV5-4; no reliable D call. The CDR3 totals 11 residues. From germline, CDR1 is SGHNT and CDR2 YYREEE (reference sequence). The V and J ends lost 4 bases and 11 bases respectively, with 12 bases between them. The CDR3: CASSEGGPAFF. The CDR3 DNA reads TGTGCCAGCAGCGAAGGAGGGCCGGCTTTCTTT. Combining the CDR3 with reference TRBV5-4 and TRBJ1-1 gives the whole variable domain ETGVTQSPTHLIKTRGQQVTLRCSSQSGHNTVSWYQQALGQGPQFIFQYYREEENGRGNFPPRFSGLQFPNYSSELNVNALELDDSALYLCASSEGGPAFFGQGTRLTVV.

This chain joins TRBV7-9 and TRBJ2-7, with D unclear. CDR3 size: 13 residues. Germline CDR1 SEHNR, CDR2 FQNEAQ (reference sequence). V lost 5 bases and J 4 bases, leaving 12 bases between the germline ends. CDR3 bases: TGTGCCAGCAGCCAAGGCGGTTATTACGAGCAGTACTTC. Protein: CASSQGGYYEQYF.

The J gene is TRBJ1-2, the V gene TRBV28; D is undetermined. The CDR3 is 12 amino acids. Germline assignment: CDR1 MDHEN and CDR2 SYDVKM. V lost 3 bases, J lost 7 bases, and 9 bases lay in between. The CDR3 spells CASSFIGAGYTF. CDR3 nucleotides: TGTGCCAGCAGTTTTATTGGAGCTGGCTACACCTTC.

The rearrangement links TRBV7-3 to TRBJ1-2, with D perhaps TRBD1 (6 bases). CDR1 is SGHTA and CDR2 is FQGTGA in the germline V gene. The CDR3 contains 15 residues. Trimming stripped 5 bases from V and 6 bases from J, with 19 bases between. DNA for the CDR3: TGTGCCAGCAGCCCCTCGAGGGACACCGGCGATGGCTACACCTTC. It specifies CASSPSRDTGDGYTF. The whole variable domain, filled in from reference TRBV7-3 and TRBJ1-2, reads GAGVSQTPSNKVTEKGKYVELRCDPISGHTALYWYRQSLGQGPEFLIYFQGTGAADDSGLPNDRFFAVRPEGSVSTLKIQRTERGDSAVYLCASSPSRDTGDGYTFGSGTRLTVV.

This chain joins TRBV28 and TRBJ2-4; D perhaps matches TRBD1 (6 bases). The CDR3 runs 14 residues. The V end lost 5 bases, the J end lost 3 bases, and 11 bases lay between the germline ends. The V gene's germline CDR1 is MDHEN and CDR2 SYDVKM. The CDR3: CASSRTEIKNIQYF. CDR3 coding DNA: TGTGCCAGCAGTCGGACAGAAATCAAAAACATTCAGTACTTC.

The V gene is TRBV2, the J gene TRBJ1-5; D is unresolved. CDR3 length: 16 residues. Trimming took 4 bases from V and 0 from J, leaving 13 bases between them. CDR1 SNHLY and CDR2 FYNNEI come from the germline V gene. CDR3 sequence (DNA): TGTGCCAGCAGTGGTCAGGAAGGTTATAGCAATCAGCCCCAGCATTTT. Its protein product is CASSGQEGYSNQPQHF.

Comment on this clone: Other DNA sequences in this sample translate to the same CDR3. This chain uses TRBV7-9 with TRBJ1-1; 7 bases are a match to TRBD1. The CDR3 contains 13 residues. The trim removed 5 bases at V and 3 bases at J, leaving 3 bases unmatched. The germline V gene has CDR1 SEHNR and CDR2 FQNEAQ (reference sequence). CDR3 bases: TGTGCCAGCAGCCCCGACAGGGACACTGAAGCTTTCTTT. Its translation is CASSPDRDTEAFF.